The entry that follows covers one TCR beta chain sequence. Its cognate antigen is unknown. The data were taken from a study of T cell responses to AZD1222 COVID-19 vaccine. Study-wide findings and caveats: There were repertoire samples only from the period after the peak T cell response.

Measured with immunoSEQ multiplex PCR; TCRdb has only the in-frame clones, and not every one. The sample carries about 170,000 clones, roughly 87% recorded once. The CDR3 spans 13 residues. J gave up 5 bases and V 4 bases, and 5 bases lay outside the gene matches. Germline assignment: CDR1 LNHDA and CDR2 SQIVND (reference sequence). Doses given second, at about 4 or about 12 weeks, were pooled. The material sequenced was peripheral blood, taken 28 days after the second AZD1222 dose. This chain joins TRBV19 and TRBJ2-7; 7 bases agree with TRBD1. The TCR originated in an adult who received the AZD1222 COVID-19 vaccine. For the CDR3, the DNA is TGTGCCAGTAGTAGAAACAGGGGCGACGAGCAGTACTTC. Translated, it gives CASSRNRGDEQYF.